This T cell receptor (beta chain) appears in the sequencing data of a study of breast tumors, draining lymph nodes, adjacent tissues. TCRdb redid the calling of the multiplex PCR reads with MiXCR, one entry per CDR3 protein. The data contain over 10,000 distinct CDR3 sequences, roughly 60% of them seen just once; the ten biggest clones take up 45% to 55%. About this clonotype itself: What it recognizes is unknown.

Per germline, CDR1 SGHRS and CDR2 YFSETQ. This CDR3 has 13 residues. V lost 3 bases to trimming and J lost 0 bases, with 7 bases between them. Notes on the study in general: Tumor TCR diversity was below lymph nodes but above nontumor tissue. Findings are consistent with lymph node origin and intratumoral expansion of most tumor T cells. Tumor T cell lymph node origin was a supported hypothesis, not proven.

The rearrangement joins TRBV5-1 to TRBJ2-7, with D unresolved. Sequencing used tumor-adjacent breast tissue. The receptor was isolated from a female donor with breast cancer. Some clones in this sample may be carry-over from other donors' samples. The CDR3 spells CASSSVSSYEQYF. DNA for the CDR3: TGCGCCAGCAGCTCTGTGAGCTCCTACGAGCAGTACTTC. Using reference TRBV5-1 and TRBJ2-7 for the parts outside the CDR3, the full variable domain is KAGVTQTPRYLIKTRGQQVTLSCSPISGHRSVSWYQQTPGQGLQFLFEYFSETQRNKGNFPGRFSGRQFSNSRSEMNVSTLELGDSALYLCASSSVSSYEQYFGPGTRLTVT.